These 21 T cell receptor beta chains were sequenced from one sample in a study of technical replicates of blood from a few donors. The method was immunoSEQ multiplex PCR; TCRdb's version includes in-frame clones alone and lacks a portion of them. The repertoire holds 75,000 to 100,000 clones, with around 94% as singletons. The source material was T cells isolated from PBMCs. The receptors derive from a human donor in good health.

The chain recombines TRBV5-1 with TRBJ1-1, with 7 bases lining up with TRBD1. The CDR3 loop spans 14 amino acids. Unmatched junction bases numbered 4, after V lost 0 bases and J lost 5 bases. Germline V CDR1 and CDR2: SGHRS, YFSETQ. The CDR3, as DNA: TGCGCCAGCAGCTTGGCGCAGGGGGGTACTGAAGCTTTCTTT. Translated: CASSLAQGGTEAFF.

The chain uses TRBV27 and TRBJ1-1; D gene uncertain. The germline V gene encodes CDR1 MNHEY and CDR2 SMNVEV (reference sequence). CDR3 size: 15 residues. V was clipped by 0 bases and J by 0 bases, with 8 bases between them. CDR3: CASSLSPPVNTEAFF. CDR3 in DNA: TGTGCCAGCAGTTTATCCCCCCCAGTGAACACTGAAGCTTTCTTT.

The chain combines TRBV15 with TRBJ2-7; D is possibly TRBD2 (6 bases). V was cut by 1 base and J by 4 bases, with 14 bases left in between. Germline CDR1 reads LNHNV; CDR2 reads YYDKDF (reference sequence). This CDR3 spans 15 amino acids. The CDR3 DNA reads TGTGCCACCAGCAGAGCGGGGACTCGGGAATACGAGCAGTACTTC. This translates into CATSRAGTREYEQYF.

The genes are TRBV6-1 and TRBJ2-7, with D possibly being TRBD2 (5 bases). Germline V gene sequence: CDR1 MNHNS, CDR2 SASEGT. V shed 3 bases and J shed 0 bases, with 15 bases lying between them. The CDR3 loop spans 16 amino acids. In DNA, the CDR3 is TGTGCCAGCAGTGAGGTTAGTTGGGGAGCCTCCTACGAGCAGTACTTC. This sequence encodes CASSEVSWGASYEQYF.

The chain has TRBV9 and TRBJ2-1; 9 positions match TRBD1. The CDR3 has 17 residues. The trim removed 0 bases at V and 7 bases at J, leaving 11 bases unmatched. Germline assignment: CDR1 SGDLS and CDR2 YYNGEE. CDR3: CASSVEADRGNWNEQFF. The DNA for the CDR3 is TGTGCCAGCAGCGTAGAAGCGGACAGGGGTAACTGGAATGAGCAGTTCTTC.

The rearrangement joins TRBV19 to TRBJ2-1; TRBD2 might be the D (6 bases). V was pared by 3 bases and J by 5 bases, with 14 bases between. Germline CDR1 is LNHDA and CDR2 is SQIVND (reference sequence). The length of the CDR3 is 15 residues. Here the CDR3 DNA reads TGTGCCAGTAGTATGCGGCGGGGTCCACACAATGAGCAGTTCTTC. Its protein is CASSMRRGPHNEQFF.

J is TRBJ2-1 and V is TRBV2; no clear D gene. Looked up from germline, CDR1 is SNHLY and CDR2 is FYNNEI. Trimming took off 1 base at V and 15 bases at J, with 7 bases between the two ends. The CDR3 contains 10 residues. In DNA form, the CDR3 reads TGTGCCAGCAGTGAAGGCCTACTGTTCTTC. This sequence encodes CASSEGLLFF. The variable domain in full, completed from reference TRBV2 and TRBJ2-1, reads EPEVTQTPSHQVTQMGQEVILRCVPISNHLYFYWYRQILGQKVEFLVSFYNNEISEKSEIFDDQFSVERPDGSNFTLKIRSTKLEDSAMYFCASSEGLLFFGPGTRLTVL.

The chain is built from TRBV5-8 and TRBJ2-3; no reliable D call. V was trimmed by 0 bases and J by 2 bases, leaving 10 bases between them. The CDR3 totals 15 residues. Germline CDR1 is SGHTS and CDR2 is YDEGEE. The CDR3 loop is CASSLDILDTDTQYF. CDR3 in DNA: TGTGCCAGCAGCTTGGACATCCTAGACACAGATACGCAGTATTTT. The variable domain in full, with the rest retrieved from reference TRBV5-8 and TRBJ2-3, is EAGVTQSPTHLIKTRGQQATLRCSPISGHTSVYWYQQALGLGLQFLLWYDEGEERNRGNFPPRFSGRQFPNYSSELNVNALELEDSALYLCASSLDILDTDTQYFGPGTRLTVL.

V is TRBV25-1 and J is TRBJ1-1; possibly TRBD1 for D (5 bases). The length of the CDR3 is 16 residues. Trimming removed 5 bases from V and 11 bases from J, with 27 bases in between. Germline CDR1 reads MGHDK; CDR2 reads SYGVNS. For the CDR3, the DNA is TGTGCCAGCAGTCCAGTGGGGCCACTCAGAAAACGTTCGGCTTTCTTT. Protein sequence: CASSPVGPLRKRSAFF. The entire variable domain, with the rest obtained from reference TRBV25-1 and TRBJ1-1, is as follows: EADIYQTPRYLVIGTGKKITLECSQTMGHDKMYWYQQDPGMELHLIHYSYGVNSTEKGDLSSESTVSRIRTEHFPLTLESARPSHTSQYLCASSPVGPLRKRSAFFGQGTRLTVV.

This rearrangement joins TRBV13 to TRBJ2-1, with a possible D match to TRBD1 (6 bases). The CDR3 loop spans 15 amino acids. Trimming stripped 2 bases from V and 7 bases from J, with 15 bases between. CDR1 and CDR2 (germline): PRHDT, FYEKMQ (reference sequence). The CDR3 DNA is TGTGCCAGCAGCTTACGCACAGGGTTTAGAAATGAGCAGTTCTTC. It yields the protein CASSLRTGFRNEQFF.

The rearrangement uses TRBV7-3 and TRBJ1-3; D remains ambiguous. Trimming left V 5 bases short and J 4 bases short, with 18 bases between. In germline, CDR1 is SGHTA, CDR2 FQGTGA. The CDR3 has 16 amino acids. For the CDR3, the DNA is TGTGCCAGCAGCCATATAAGCGGGCTCGGAGGAAACACCATATATTTT. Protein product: CASSHISGLGGNTIYF.

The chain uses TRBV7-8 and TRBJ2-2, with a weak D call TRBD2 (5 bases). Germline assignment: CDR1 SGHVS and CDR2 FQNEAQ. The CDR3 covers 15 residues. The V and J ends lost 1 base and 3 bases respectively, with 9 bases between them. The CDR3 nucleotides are TGTGCCAGCAGCTTAGGTGGGAGACACACCGGGGAGCTGTTTTTT. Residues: CASSLGGRHTGELFF.

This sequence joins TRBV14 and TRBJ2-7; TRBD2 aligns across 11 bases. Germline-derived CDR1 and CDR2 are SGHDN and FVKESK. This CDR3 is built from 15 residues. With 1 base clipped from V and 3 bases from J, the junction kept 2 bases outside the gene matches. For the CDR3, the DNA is TGTGCCAGCAGCCAAGTTAGCGGGAGGGTCTACGAGCAGTACTTC. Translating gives CASSQVSGRVYEQYF.

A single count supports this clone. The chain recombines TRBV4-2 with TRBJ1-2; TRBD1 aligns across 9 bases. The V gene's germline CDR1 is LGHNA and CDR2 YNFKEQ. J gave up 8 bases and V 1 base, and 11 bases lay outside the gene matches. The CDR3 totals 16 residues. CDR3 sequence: CASSQGDRVNDRGYTF. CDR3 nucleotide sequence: TGTGCCAGCAGCCAAGGGGACAGGGTGAATGACAGGGGCTACACCTTC.

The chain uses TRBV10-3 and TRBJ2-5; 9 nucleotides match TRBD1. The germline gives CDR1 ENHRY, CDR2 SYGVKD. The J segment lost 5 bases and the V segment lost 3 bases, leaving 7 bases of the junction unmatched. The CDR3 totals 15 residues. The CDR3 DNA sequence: TGTGCCATCAGTGACCCGGGACAGGGTGAGGAGACCCAGTACTTC. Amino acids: CAISDPGQGEETQYF.

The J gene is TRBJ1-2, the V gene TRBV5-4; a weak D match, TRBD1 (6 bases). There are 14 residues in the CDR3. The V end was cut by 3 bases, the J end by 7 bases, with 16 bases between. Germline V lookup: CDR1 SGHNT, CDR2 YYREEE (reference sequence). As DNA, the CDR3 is TGTGCCAGCAGCTCGGGCAGGGGTCACGGTGGCTACACCTTC. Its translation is CASSSGRGHGGYTF.

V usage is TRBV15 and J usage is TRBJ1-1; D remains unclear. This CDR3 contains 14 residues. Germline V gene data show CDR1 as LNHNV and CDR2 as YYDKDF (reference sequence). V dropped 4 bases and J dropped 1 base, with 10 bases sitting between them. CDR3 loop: CATSTITENTEAFF. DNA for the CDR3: TGTGCCACCAGCACTATTACAGAGAACACTGAAGCTTTCTTT. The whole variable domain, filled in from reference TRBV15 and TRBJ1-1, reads DAMVIQNPRYQVTQFGKPVTLSCSQTLNHNVMYWYQQKSSQAPKLLFHYYDKDFNNEADTPDNFQSRRPNTSFCFLDIRSPGLGDTAMYLCATSTITENTEAFFGQGTRLTVV.

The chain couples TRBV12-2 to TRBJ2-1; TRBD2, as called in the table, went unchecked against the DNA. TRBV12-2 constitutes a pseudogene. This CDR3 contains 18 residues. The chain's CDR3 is CASRFGLAGGQGYNEQFF. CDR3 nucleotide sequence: TGTGCAAGTCGCTTCGGACTAGCGGGGGGGCAAGGGTACAATGAGCAGTTCTTC.

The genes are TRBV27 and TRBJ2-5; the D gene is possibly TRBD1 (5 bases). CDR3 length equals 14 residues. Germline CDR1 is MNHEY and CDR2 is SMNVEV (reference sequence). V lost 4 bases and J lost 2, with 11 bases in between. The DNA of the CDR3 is TGTGCCAGCAGTTCTCAGGGCTCTCAAGAGACCCAGTACTTC. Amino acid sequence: CASSSQGSQETQYF.

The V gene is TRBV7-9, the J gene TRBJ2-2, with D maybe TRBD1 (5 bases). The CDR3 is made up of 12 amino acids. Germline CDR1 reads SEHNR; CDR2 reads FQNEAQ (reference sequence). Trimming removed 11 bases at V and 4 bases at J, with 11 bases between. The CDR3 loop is CASGRGTGELFF. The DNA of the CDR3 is TGTGCCTCGGGTAGGGGCACCGGGGAGCTGTTTTTT.

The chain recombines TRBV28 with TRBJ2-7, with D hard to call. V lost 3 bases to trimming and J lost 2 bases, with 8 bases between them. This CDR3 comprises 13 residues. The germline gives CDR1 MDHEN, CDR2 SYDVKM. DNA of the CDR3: TGTGCCAGCAGTTTGCACAGAACCTACGAGCAGTACTTC. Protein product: CASSLHRTYEQYF. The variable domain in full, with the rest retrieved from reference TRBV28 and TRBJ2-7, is DVKVTQSSRYLVKRTGEKVFLECVQDMDHENMFWYRQDPGLGLRLIYFSYDVKMKEKGDIPEGYSVSREKKERFSLILESASTNQTSMYLCASSLHRTYEQYFGPGTRLTVT.